This T cell receptor beta chain came from a study of somatic mutations in cytotoxic T cells in rheumatoid arthritis (dated by TCRdb to the late 2010s). For context, the study as a whole: Peripheral blood (about 30 ml EDTA) was collected from patients immediately after diagnosis and before any treatment began. Sorted V beta1+ cells also underwent TCRB sequencing, and some V beta antibody-stained T-cell populations were flow-sorted at nearly 100% purity on a FACSAria II or Sony SH800. To characterize clonality, the study used TCRB deep sequencing while asking whether somatic mutations are carried by expanded CD8+ T-cell clones in newly diagnosed, untreated rheumatoid arthritis. For about 60 rheumatoid arthritis patients and approximately 20 healthy controls, TCRB deep sequencing was carried out. Patients and controls did not essentially differ in median age, which was nearly identical between the groups. What the study reported, not specific to this receptor: Healthy controls showed no age-related increase in CD8+ clonality, whereas patients did (Spearman r ~ 0.49). There was no significant difference in CD8+ T-cell clonality between rheumatoid arthritis patients and age-matched healthy controls. The largest CD8+ clone made up more than 20% of CD8+ cells in about an eighth of the roughly 60 patients, and blood and synovial fluid shared several identical CD8+ TCRB sequences. It was unknown which antigens the expanded CD8+ clones targeted, and their absence from virus-specific databases did not exclude viral specificity. No adjustment for multiple comparisons was made for the slight TRBV07 underrepresentation in patients.

The CDR1 and CDR2 encoded by the germline V gene (reference sequence) are LNHDA and SQIVND. Cut back by 3 bases and 0 bases, the V and J ends lie 5 bases apart. The CDR3 has 13 amino acids, counting the end cysteine and phenylalanine. Solely the CDR3 DNA is kept, with 39 bases framed from the first base. The immunoSEQ assay was applied to genomic DNA for TCRB CDR3 sequencing. Under the source paper's analysis protocol: Published virus-specific TCRB sequences were compared with patient CD8+ clones larger than 1%, and only a few matches were found. Analyses were restricted to productive TCRB rearrangements. Clonality was expressed as a Shannon entropy-based productive clonality index, with each clone defined by a unique TCRB CDR3 sequence. Repertoire overlap between two samples was calculated from the template counts of each clone relative to total templates per sample. V-gene usage from TCRB sequencing and V-gene usage measured by flow cytometry were correlated (Spearman r of 0.61). TCRdb took this table from immuneACCESS and kept in-frame rearrangements with V and J called. Such tables lack part of the clones; where checked against another copy, unresolved V genes explain under half of the gap, and the rest is unexplained. The DNA was the basis for D and trimming; V, J and clone size are from that table. This sample comprises approximately 30,000 clones, 75% to 90% of them detected only once. Clones ranked in the top ten supply under 9% of the sample.

The sample holds a few counts of this clone. The clone's antigen remains unknown. There are no base qualities to consult, and no much larger clone falls within one base. Flow cytometry confirmed the purity of CD4+ and CD8+ cells that had been isolated by positive magnetic bead selection on an AutoMACS. A TCR V beta antibody panel was used in flow cytometry to screen first for clonal expansions, which were then characterized by TCRB deep sequencing of sorted CD8+ fractions. Peripheral blood mononuclear cells were isolated by Ficoll-Paque PLUS density gradient separation. DNA was extracted from CD4-enriched, CD8-enriched or PBMC samples with Nucleospin Tissue or Tissue XS kits and quantified with a Qubit 2.0 fluorometer.

The chain is made from TRBV19 and TRBJ1-2, with no confident D gene call. The clonotype comes from an adult with rheumatoid arthritis. The material sequenced was CD8+ T cells sorted from blood. The CDR3 is CASSMRTNYGYTF. In nucleotides, the sequence is TGTGCCAGTAGTATGAGAACTAACTATGGCTACACCTTC.